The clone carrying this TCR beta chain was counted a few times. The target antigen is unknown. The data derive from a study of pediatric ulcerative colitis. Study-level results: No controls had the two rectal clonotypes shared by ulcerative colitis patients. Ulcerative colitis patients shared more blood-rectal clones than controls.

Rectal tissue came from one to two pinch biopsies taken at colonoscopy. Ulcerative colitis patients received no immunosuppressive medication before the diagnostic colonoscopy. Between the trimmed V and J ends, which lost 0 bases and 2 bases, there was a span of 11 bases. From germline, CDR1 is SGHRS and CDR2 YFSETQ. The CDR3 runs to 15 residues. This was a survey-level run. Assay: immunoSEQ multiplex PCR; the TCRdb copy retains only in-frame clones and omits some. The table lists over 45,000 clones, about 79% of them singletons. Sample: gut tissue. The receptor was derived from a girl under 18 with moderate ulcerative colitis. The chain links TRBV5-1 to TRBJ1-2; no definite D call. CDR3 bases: TGCGCCAGCAGCTTGGTACCGGGAGCGAACTATGGCTACACCTTC. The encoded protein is CASSLVPGANYGYTF. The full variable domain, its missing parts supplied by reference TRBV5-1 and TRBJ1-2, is KAGVTQTPRYLIKTRGQQVTLSCSPISGHRSVSWYQQTPGQGLQFLFEYFSETQRNKGNFPGRFSGRQFSNSRSEMNVSTLELGDSALYLCASSLVPGANYGYTFGSGTRLTVV.